The 24 T cell receptor beta chains below all came from one sample that was sequenced in a study of blood T cell repertoires in COVID-19. This table comes from immunoSEQ multiplex PCR, and its TCRdb copy is limited to in-frame clones, with some not included. The profile shows approximately 23,000 clones, about 92% of them singletons. Sequenced material: peripheral blood. These receptors all stem from a man between 65 and 85 years old with acute or convalescent COVID-19.

The chain couples TRBV19 to TRBJ1-6; D is possibly TRBD1 (6 bases). Trimming took off 5 bases at V and 6 bases at J, with 14 bases between the two ends. CDR1 LNHDA and CDR2 SQIVND come from the germline V gene (reference sequence). CDR3 length equals 15 residues. CDR3 nucleotides: TGTGCCAGTAGTTATCCGGGACAAGTTAATTCACCCCTCCACTTT. Translation: CASSYPGQVNSPLHF.

The chain combines TRBV11-2 with TRBJ1-6; TRBD1 is a possible D gene (6 bases). CDR1 is SGHAT and CDR2 is FQNNGV in the germline V gene. Trimming left V 2 bases short and J 6 bases short, with 11 bases between. The CDR3 sequence is 15 residues long. The CDR3 is CASSLTGSGNSPLHF. The CDR3 coding sequence is TGTGCCAGCAGCTTAACAGGGTCTGGTAATTCACCCCTCCACTTT.

The chain links TRBV19 to TRBJ1-5; a weak D match, TRBD1 (6 bases). Germline CDR1 LNHDA, CDR2 SQIVND (reference sequence). V was pared by 3 bases and J by 1 base, with 13 bases between. The CDR3 covers 16 residues. In DNA, the CDR3 is TGTGCCAGTAGTATCACGGGGGGGGCGAGCAATCAGCCCCAGCATTTT. The encoded protein is CASSITGGASNQPQHF. The full variable domain, with the rest looked up from reference TRBV19 and TRBJ1-5, is DGGITQSPKYLFRKEGQNVTLSCEQNLNHDAMYWYRQDPGQGLRLIYYSQIVNDFQKGDIAEGYSVSREKKESFPLTVTSAQKNPTAFYLCASSITGGASNQPQHFGDGTRLSIL.

This chain links TRBV21-1 with TRBJ2-7; TRBD1, the table's D call, was not compared with the DNA. TRBV21-1 has pseudogene status. The CDR3 extends over 17 amino acids. This chain's CDR3 is CASSKDCRQWGNYEQYF. The DNA of the CDR3 is TGTGCCAGCAGCAAAGATTGTCGACAGTGGGGAAACTACGAGCAGTACTTC.

The CDR3 DNA is TGTGCCAGCAGCTCCTACAGCGGGGAGCTGTTTTTT. Its protein product is CASSSYSGELFF. V and J are TRBV7-2 and TRBJ2-2; D is ambiguous. Trimming pared 4 bases from V and 7 bases from J, leaving 7 bases between. Germline lookup yields CDR1 SGHTA and CDR2 FQGNSA. The CDR3 length is 12 residues.

The J gene is TRBJ2-1, the V gene TRBV4-3; 11 nucleotides line up with TRBD2. Per the germline V gene, CDR1 is LGHNA and CDR2 is YSLEER. V lost 0 bases to trimming and J lost 2 bases; unmatched junction nucleotides: 6. This CDR3 has 18 amino acids. CDR3 sequence reads: CASSQDLAGGPPYNEQFF. The CDR3 DNA follows: TGCGCCAGCAGCCAAGATTTAGCGGGGGGGCCCCCCTACAATGAGCAGTTCTTC.

The rearrangement uses TRBV19 and TRBJ2-1, with a weak D call TRBD2 (6 bases). With 4 bases removed from V and 7 bases from J, the gap between germline ends came to 20 bases. This CDR3 contains 16 residues. Germline lookup yields CDR1 LNHDA and CDR2 SQIVND (reference sequence). Here the CDR3 reads CASSSITGERGNEQFF. CDR3 coding DNA: TGTGCCAGTAGTAGTATAACGGGAGAACGAGGGAATGAGCAGTTCTTC.

The gene calls are TRBV28 and TRBJ1-2; 7 bases are shared with TRBD1. Germline V CDR1 and CDR2: MDHEN, SYDVKM. V trimming: 5 bases; J trimming: 2 bases; junction bases outside the gene matches: 5. The CDR3 runs to 14 residues. Here the CDR3 reads CASSGGTVNYGYTF. DNA of the CDR3: TGTGCCAGCAGTGGCGGGACAGTGAACTATGGCTACACCTTC.

This clone is a singleton in its sample. The rearrangement joins TRBV7-2 to TRBJ1-5; no firm D call. Trimming removed 1 base at V and 3 bases at J, with 4 bases between. The germline CDR1 and CDR2 sequences are SGHTA and FQGNSA. The CDR3 is made up of 13 amino acids. CDR3 coding DNA: TGTGCCAGCAGCTTAGGTATCAATCAGCCCCAGCATTTT. This sequence encodes CASSLGINQPQHF.

This clone has only one observation. The chain joins TRBV18 to TRBJ2-2; D perhaps matches TRBD1 (5 bases). This CDR3 spans 14 amino acids. Per the germline V gene, CDR1 is KGHSH and CDR2 is LQKENI. With 6 bases removed from V and 1 base from J, the gap between germline ends came to 9 bases. The CDR3 loop is CASSLGQNTGELFF. The CDR3 DNA reads as TGTGCCAGCTCGCTCGGACAGAACACCGGGGAGCTGTTTTTT.

V is TRBV16 and J is TRBJ1-5, with D unclear. The CDR3 sequence is 15 residues long. V gave up 0 bases and J gave up 4 bases, with 10 bases separating them. Germline V lookup: CDR1 KGHSY, CDR2 FQNENV. The CDR3 loop is CASSQSGWENQPQHF. The CDR3 region has the DNA TGTGCCAGCAGCCAATCGGGGTGGGAGAATCAGCCCCAGCATTTT.

This CDR3 is CASSLMGGGHEKLFF. The CDR3 nucleotides read TGTGCCAGCAGTTTGATGGGGGGAGGTCACGAAAAACTGTTTTTT. V usage is TRBV27 and J usage is TRBJ1-4, with a possible D match to TRBD1 (5 bases). This CDR3 spans 15 amino acids. Trimming took 3 bases from V and 8 from J, leaving 16 bases between them. CDR1 and CDR2 from the germline V gene are MNHEY and SMNVEV (reference sequence).

This clone has only one observation. V and J are TRBV11-2 and TRBJ1-3; TRBD1 matches at 8 bases. The V gene's germline CDR1 is SGHAT and CDR2 FQNNGV. The CDR3 loop spans 17 amino acids. J gave up 5 bases and V 5 bases, and 14 bases lay outside the gene matches. The CDR3 protein is CASSRIGHGQGRNTIYF. In DNA form, the CDR3 reads TGTGCCAGCAGCCGGATCGGTCACGGACAGGGTAGAAACACCATATATTTT.

Only one count was recorded for this clone. V gene TRBV19 combines with J gene TRBJ2-7, with D possibly being TRBD2 (6 bases). This CDR3 comprises 15 residues. Trimming pared 3 bases from V and 0 bases from J, leaving 12 bases between. The germline V gene has CDR1 LNHDA and CDR2 SQIVND (reference sequence). CDR3 nucleotides: TGTGCCAGTAGTATTGGGGGGAGTAGCTCCTACGAGCAGTACTTC. This encodes CASSIGGSSSYEQYF.

This chain uses TRBV5-6 with TRBJ2-1, with TRBD2 matching 12 bases. The germline V gene has CDR1 SGHDT and CDR2 YYEEEE. This CDR3 comprises 19 residues. The ends lost 1 base at V and 5 bases at J; junction bases unmatched: 13. The chain's CDR3 is CASSLFGTSGPLGNNEQFF. The CDR3 DNA reads as TGTGCCAGCAGCTTGTTTGGGACTAGCGGGCCTCTGGGGAACAATGAGCAGTTCTTC.

The chain carries TRBV27 and TRBJ2-3; TRBD2 agrees at 12 bases. V shed 1 base and J 3 bases; nucleotides not matched to a gene: 5. CDR3 length: 17 residues. Germline-derived CDR1 and CDR2 are MNHEY and SMNVEV (reference sequence). The CDR3 here is CASSLFTSGGRTDTQYF. For the CDR3, the DNA is TGTGCCAGCAGTTTATTTACTAGCGGGGGGAGGACAGATACGCAGTATTTT.

The chain joins TRBV11-2 to TRBJ2-5, with D perhaps matching TRBD1 (6 bases). Trimming shortened V by 5 bases and J by 5 bases, and 15 bases separated the two germline ends. The germline CDR1 and CDR2 sequences are SGHAT and FQNNGV. This CDR3 contains 14 residues. CDR3 coding DNA: TGTGCCAGCAGCCCAGGGGTAGCCCGGGAGACCCAGTACTTC. Translated: CASSPGVARETQYF.

V is TRBV7-9 and J is TRBJ1-1; possibly TRBD1 for D (6 bases). The CDR3 sequence is 14 residues long. The germline gives CDR1 SEHNR, CDR2 FQNEAQ (reference sequence). V gave up 5 bases and J gave up 6 bases, with 16 bases separating them. CDR3 DNA: TGTGCCAGCAGCGCCCACAGGGATGGGGCTGAAGCTTTCTTT. Translating gives CASSAHRDGAEAFF.

This chain connects TRBV5-1 to TRBJ1-6; possible D gene TRBD1, 5 bases. The germline gives CDR1 SGHRS, CDR2 YFSETQ. V was cut by 1 base and J by 6 bases, with 11 bases left in between. CDR3 length: 15 residues. The CDR3: CASSLSGTGNSPLHF. The CDR3 DNA is TGCGCCAGCAGCTTGAGCGGGACGGGTAATTCACCCCTCCACTTT.

The chain recombines TRBV7-2 with TRBJ1-6; 7 bases match TRBD1. CDR1 is SGHTA, CDR2 FQGNSA, per germline. V was pared by 6 bases and J by 5 bases, with 4 bases of the junction left unmatched. The CDR3 contains 14 residues. The chain's CDR3 is CASRPGTDNSPLHF. The CDR3 DNA is TGTGCCAGCAGGCCCGGGACAGATAATTCACCCCTCCACTTT. Using reference TRBV7-2 and TRBJ1-6 for the parts outside the CDR3, the full variable domain is GAGVSQSPSNKVTEKGKDVELRCDPISGHTALYWYRQSLGQGLEFLIYFQGNSAPDKSGLPSDRFSAERTGGSVSTLTIQRTQQEDSAVYLCASRPGTDNSPLHFGNGTRLTVT.

The chain uses TRBV19 and TRBJ1-5; 10 positions agree with TRBD1. V was pared by 3 bases and J by 0 bases, with 20 bases of the junction left unmatched. The CDR3 totals 22 residues. Germline CDR1 LNHDA, CDR2 SQIVND (reference sequence). CDR3 DNA: TGTGCCAGTAGTATGACACCTCCCTTAAGGACAGGGGGGGGATATAGCAATCAGCCCCAGCATTTT. It translates to CASSMTPPLRTGGGYSNQPQHF.

This chain connects TRBV6-6 to TRBJ2-7; TRBD2 is a possible D gene (5 bases). Between the trimmed V and J ends, which lost 6 bases and 4 bases, there was a span of 13 bases. CDR1 and CDR2 (germline): MNHNY, SVGAGI (reference sequence). The CDR3 consists of 13 residues. The CDR3 protein is CASRMVPGYEQYF. The CDR3 bases are TGTGCCAGCAGAATGGTCCCGGGGTACGAGCAGTACTTC.

This clone appeared once. The chain employs TRBV6-2 or TRBV6-3 and TRBJ1-1; D gene ambiguous. Between the trimmed V and J ends, which lost 7 bases and 2 bases, there was a span of 17 bases. The germline gives CDR1 MNHEY, CDR2 SVGEGT. This CDR3 spans 15 amino acids. The CDR3 here is CASTPPRHRNTEAFF. Here the CDR3 DNA reads TGTGCCAGCACCCCCCCCCGACACCGTAACACTGAAGCTTTCTTT.

The chain uses TRBV6-1 and TRBJ1-3; perhaps TRBD1 as D (5 bases). V was clipped by 0 bases and J by 0 bases, with 9 bases between them. The CDR3 is 16 residues long. CDR1 is MNHNS and CDR2 is SASEGT in the germline V gene. CDR3 DNA sequence: TGTGCCAGCAGTGAAGCCGCAGGGCCCTCTGGAAACACCATATATTTT. Translated: CASSEAAGPSGNTIYF.